A single sample gave rise to the 30 T cell receptor beta chains below, sequenced in a study of blood T cell repertoires in COVID-19. Using immunoSEQ multiplex PCR, the repertoire was profiled, and TCRdb retains in-frame clones only, with some absent. The data contain about 140,000 clones, roughly 85% of them singletons. The source material was peripheral blood. Receptors originate from a man in his sixties with acute or convalescent COVID-19.

This chain links TRBV6-6 with TRBJ2-2, with a weak D call TRBD1 (5 bases). The ends were cut back, 3 bases at V and 5 bases at J, with 10 bases in the middle. The CDR3 is 14 residues long. Germline CDR1 is MNHNY and CDR2 is SVGAGI (reference sequence). The CDR3 DNA follows: TGTGCCAGCAGTTATAGGGGCGAGACCGGGGAGCTGTTTTTT. Translating gives CASSYRGETGELFF.

The chain uses TRBV6-2 or TRBV6-3 and TRBJ2-1; TRBD2 aligns across 11 bases. Germline V gene data show CDR1 as MNHEY and CDR2 as SVGEGT. The CDR3 consists of 15 residues. V dropped 5 bases and J dropped 8; count of bases not matched to a gene: 8. The chain's CDR3 is CASSPLAGEIYEQFF. CDR3 bases: TGTGCCAGCAGTCCACTAGCGGGAGAGATTTATGAGCAGTTCTTC.

V gene TRBV29-1 combines with J gene TRBJ1-1; D possibly corresponds to TRBD1 (5 bases). V was pared by 4 bases and J by 4 bases, with 16 bases between. Germline lookup yields CDR1 SQVTM and CDR2 ANQGSEA. The CDR3 spans 14 residues. CDR3 sequence reads: CSVGRDGGFTEAFF. The DNA for the CDR3 is TGCAGCGTTGGACGGGACGGGGGGTTCACTGAAGCTTTCTTT.

The rearrangement joins TRBV4-2 to TRBJ2-3; tentative D call: TRBD2 (6 bases). Trimming shortened V by 1 base and J by 6 bases, and 8 bases separated the two germline ends. From germline, CDR1 is LGHNA and CDR2 YNFKEQ. The CDR3 is 13 residues long. The CDR3 is CASSQVAADTQYF. CDR3 nucleotides: TGTGCCAGCAGCCAAGTAGCGGCTGATACGCAGTATTTT.

This chain connects TRBV19 to TRBJ2-7; 9 bases align to TRBD1. V shed 2 bases, J shed 5 bases, and the junction held 10 bases outside the gene matches. CDR3 length: 16 amino acids. Germline V gene data show CDR1 as LNHDA and CDR2 as SQIVND (reference sequence). CDR3 sequence (DNA): TGTGCCAGTAGTATACGGGGGACAGGGATGGTGAACGAGCAGTACTTC. It yields the protein CASSIRGTGMVNEQYF.

About this clone itself: This same CDR3 is encoded by further DNA sequences in the sample. The chain has TRBV5-1 and TRBJ2-7, with 7 bases lining up with TRBD1. The CDR3 consists of 13 residues. With 5 bases clipped from V and 4 bases from J, the junction kept 6 bases outside the gene matches. Germline CDR1 and CDR2: SGHRS and YFSETQ. The CDR3 sequence is CASSPGQKYEQYF. The CDR3 DNA follows: TGCGCCAGCAGTCCGGGACAGAAATACGAGCAGTACTTC.

Note on this clone: Its ends do not fully match the called genes, so a read error is possible. This sequence joins TRBV7-7 and TRBJ2-1; the match to TRBD2 covers 7 bases. Germline V gene sequence: CDR1 SSHAT, CDR2 FNYEAQ (reference sequence). This CDR3 contains 14 residues. The CDR3 sequence: CASSLGGGFDEQFF. CDR3 in DNA: TGTGCTAGCAGCTTAGGCGGGGGTTTCGATGAGCAGTTCTTC.

This chain connects TRBV24-1 to TRBJ2-2; D may be TRBD1 (5 bases). Trimming pared 7 bases from V and 2 bases from J, leaving 10 bases between. This CDR3 has 14 amino acids. Germline V lookup: CDR1 KGHDR, CDR2 SFDVKD. CDR3 in amino acids: CATRDRGNTGELFF. CDR3 in DNA: TGTGCCACCAGGGATAGGGGTAACACCGGGGAGCTGTTTTTT.

Comment on this clone: At one end the junction does not follow the germline gene, possibly because of a read error. The chain is built from TRBV7-9 and TRBJ2-7; D possibly corresponds to TRBD1 (6 bases). Germline V gene data show CDR1 as SEHNR and CDR2 as FQNEAQ (reference sequence). CDR3 length: 14 amino acids. CDR3 in amino acids: CASSSSGTPRVEHF. CDR3 DNA: TGTGCCAGCAGCTCTTCCGGGACACCTAGGGTGGAACACTTC.

Here the CDR3 reads CAWSERTDTQYF. CDR3 nucleotide sequence: TGTGCCTGGAGTGAGAGGACAGATACGCAGTATTTT. V usage is TRBV30 and J usage is TRBJ2-3; D is unresolved. Germline values: CDR1 GTSNPN, CDR2 SVGIG (reference sequence). The CDR3 sequence is 12 residues long. Trimming shortened V by 1 base and J by 3 bases, and 5 bases separated the two germline ends. The complete variable domain, with remaining parts taken from reference TRBV30 and TRBJ2-3, reads SQTIHQWPATLVQPVGSPLSLECTVEGTSNPNLYWYRQAAGRGLQLLFYSVGIGQISSEVPQNLSASRPQDRQFILSSKKLLLSDSGFYLCAWSERTDTQYFGPGTRLTVL.

In its sample, this clone was seen once. This rearrangement joins TRBV7-2 to TRBJ1-4, with TRBD1 identical over 8 bases. J was trimmed by 8 bases and V by 5 bases; bases with no gene match: 13. The CDR3 length is 16 residues. Germline V gives CDR1 SGHTA, CDR2 FQGNSA. CDR3 region: CASSAGTGGVGEKLFF. DNA of the CDR3: TGTGCCAGCAGCGCCGGGACAGGAGGGGTAGGAGAAAAACTGTTTTTT. Variable domain in full (rest from reference TRBV7-2 and TRBJ1-4): GAGVSQSPSNKVTEKGKDVELRCDPISGHTALYWYRQSLGQGLEFLIYFQGNSAPDKSGLPSDRFSAERTGGSVSTLTIQRTQQEDSAVYLCASSAGTGGVGEKLFFGSGTQLSVL.

Only a few counts were recorded for this clone. V gene TRBV11-2 combines with J gene TRBJ1-2, with 11 bases lining up with TRBD1. CDR3 length: 17 residues. Germline-derived CDR1 and CDR2 are SGHAT and FQNNGV. The ends lost 1 base at V and 6 bases at J; junction bases unmatched: 10. The CDR3 DNA follows: TGTGCCAGCAGCTTAGTTGGGACAGGGGGTTATTTGAATGGCTACACCTTC. Its translation: CASSLVGTGGYLNGYTF. Together with reference TRBV11-2 and TRBJ1-2, the CDR3 gives the full variable domain: EAGVAQSPRYKIIEKRQSVAFWCNPISGHATLYWYQQILGQGPKLLIQFQNNGVVDDSQLPKDRFSAERLKGVDSTLKIQPAKLEDSAVYLCASSLVGTGGYLNGYTFGSGTRLTVV.

The chain couples TRBV28 to TRBJ2-7; D is perhaps TRBD2 (6 bases). The V end was cut by 5 bases, the J end by 4 bases, with 15 bases between. In germline, CDR1 is MDHEN, CDR2 SYDVKM. This CDR3 region has 14 residues. CDR3 in amino acids: CASSVGGLLYEQYF. The CDR3 DNA is TGTGCCAGCAGTGTTGGGGGACTCCTATACGAGCAGTACTTC. Complete variable domain (other parts from reference TRBV28 and TRBJ2-7): DVKVTQSSRYLVKRTGEKVFLECVQDMDHENMFWYRQDPGLGLRLIYFSYDVKMKEKGDIPEGYSVSREKKERFSLILESASTNQTSMYLCASSVGGLLYEQYFGPGTRLTVT.

The chain joins TRBV28 to TRBJ2-3; possible D gene TRBD2, 5 bases. V dropped 4 bases and J dropped 5 bases, with 10 bases sitting between them. The CDR3 consists of 13 residues. Per germline, CDR1 MDHEN and CDR2 SYDVKM. The DNA for the CDR3 is TGTGCCAGCAGTTCACCCCGGGAAGATACGCAGTATTTT. It yields the protein CASSSPREDTQYF.

This rearrangement joins TRBV15 to TRBJ2-1, with 11 nucleotides matching TRBD2. This CDR3 region has 18 residues. Germline V CDR1 and CDR2: LNHNV, YYDKDF (reference sequence). The trim removed 0 bases at V and 13 bases at J, leaving 17 bases unmatched. CDR3 nucleotides: TGTGCCACCAGCAGAGATCTCACCCAACTAGCGGGAGCCTTGGACCAGTTCTTC. It yields the protein CATSRDLTQLAGALDQFF.

This chain connects TRBV29-1 to TRBJ2-1; D perhaps matches TRBD1 (5 bases). Trimming shortened V by 4 bases and J by 15 bases, and 19 bases separated the two germline ends. CDR3 length equals 12 residues. Germline V CDR1 and CDR2: SQVTM, ANQGSEA. CDR3 protein: CSVGAVDRLRFF. The CDR3 coding sequence is TGCAGCGTTGGGGCGGTCGACAGACTCCGGTTCTTC.

The chain's CDR3 is CASSDRTSGGYTF. The CDR3 region has the DNA TGTGCCAGCAGTGACAGGACGAGCGGAGGCTACACCTTC. V and J are TRBV2 and TRBJ1-2; no definite D call. CDR1 SNHLY and CDR2 FYNNEI come from the germline V gene. With 3 bases removed from V and 8 bases from J, the gap between germline ends came to 13 bases. The CDR3 is made up of 13 amino acids.

The J gene is TRBJ2-1, the V gene TRBV28; 8 bases are a match to TRBD1. The length of the CDR3 is 15 residues. J lost 5 bases, V lost 3 bases, and 6 bases had no gene match. Germline V CDR1 and CDR2: MDHEN, SYDVKM. The CDR3 loop reads CASSFRTGFDNEQFF. CDR3 in DNA: TGTGCCAGCAGTTTCCGGACAGGGTTCGACAATGAGCAGTTCTTC. Together with reference TRBV28 and TRBJ2-1, the CDR3 gives the full variable domain: DVKVTQSSRYLVKRTGEKVFLECVQDMDHENMFWYRQDPGLGLRLIYFSYDVKMKEKGDIPEGYSVSREKKERFSLILESASTNQTSMYLCASSFRTGFDNEQFFGPGTRLTVL.

The chain uses TRBV6-2 or TRBV6-3 and TRBJ1-2; D is perhaps TRBD1 (6 bases). Germline V gives CDR1 MNHEY, CDR2 SVGEGT. The CDR3 is 14 amino acids. The V and J ends lost 6 bases and 3 bases respectively, with 14 bases between them. The CDR3 nucleotides are TGTGCCAGCAGCCCACAGGGTAGTGACTATGGCTACACCTTC. Encoded protein: CASSPQGSDYGYTF.

This chain links TRBV7-2 with TRBJ2-2; weak D call: TRBD2 (5 bases). The germline V and J ends were trimmed by 7 bases and 4 bases, with 13 bases remaining between them. Germline lookup yields CDR1 SGHTA and CDR2 FQGNSA. This CDR3 spans 14 amino acids. The CDR3 DNA reads TGTGCCAGCACGCCCATACGGGGCACCGGGGAGCTGTTTTTT. Its protein is CASTPIRGTGELFF.

CDR3 sequence: CAISESTEGGYEQYF. Written as DNA, the CDR3 is TGTGCCATCAGTGAGTCCACAGAAGGCGGGTACGAGCAGTACTTC. The rearrangement links TRBV10-3 to TRBJ2-7; weak D call: TRBD2 (5 bases). V dropped 0 bases and J dropped 4 bases, with 13 bases sitting between them. CDR1 and CDR2 from the germline V gene are ENHRY and SYGVKD. The length of the CDR3 is 15 residues.

CDR3 nucleotides: TGCGCCAGCAGTGGAGGGCAACTAGCGACCAATGAGCAGTTCTTC. Its translation: CASSGGQLATNEQFF. V and J are TRBV10-2 and TRBJ2-1; 7 bases are shared with TRBD2. Germline V gives CDR1 WSHSY, CDR2 SAAADI. With V trimmed by 4 bases and J by 6 bases, 9 bases remained unmatched. The CDR3 sequence is 15 residues long.

The chain is built from TRBV6-5 and TRBJ2-7, with D maybe TRBD1 (7 bases). Per the germline V gene, CDR1 is MNHEY and CDR2 is SVGAGI. V lost 6 bases to trimming and J lost 0 bases, with 12 bases between them. The CDR3 has 14 amino acids. CDR3 coding DNA: TGTGCCAGCAGGGCGGGACAGAGCTCCTACGAGCAGTACTTC. It codes for CASRAGQSSYEQYF.

The CDR3 loop reads CASSLRENSPLHF. Written as DNA, the CDR3 is TGTGCCAGCAGTTTACGGGAAAATTCACCCCTCCACTTT. The chain recombines TRBV12-3 or TRBV12-4 with TRBJ1-6, with no clear D. V lost 2 bases and J 7 bases, leaving 6 bases between the germline ends. The CDR3 is made up of 13 amino acids.

The rearrangement links TRBV11-3 to TRBJ2-7; perhaps TRBD1 as D (5 bases). This CDR3 comprises 14 residues. Germline CDR1 SGHNT, CDR2 YENEEA. Trimming took off 4 bases at V and 6 bases at J, with 16 bases between the two ends. CDR3 DNA: TGTGCCAGCAGCTCCGGACACCTTAAGGGCGAGCAGTACTTC. Amino acids: CASSSGHLKGEQYF.

The chain uses TRBV6-5 and TRBJ1-3; D may be TRBD1 (5 bases). Germline V lookup: CDR1 MNHEY, CDR2 SVGAGI. The CDR3 extends over 14 amino acids. The V gene lost 5 bases and the J gene lost 2 bases, with 10 bases spanning the gap. The CDR3 protein is CASSRPGAGNTIYF. CDR3 DNA: TGTGCCAGCAGTCGTCCGGGGGCTGGAAACACCATATATTTT.

This clone was observed a handful of times. The chain is built from TRBV5-1 and TRBJ1-1; unclear D gene. Per germline, CDR1 SGHRS and CDR2 YFSETQ. The CDR3 contains 14 residues. Trimming removed 2 bases from V and 5 bases from J, with 13 bases in between. The CDR3 loop reads CASSFGGYHTEAFF. The CDR3 coding sequence is TGCGCCAGCAGCTTTGGAGGGTATCATACTGAAGCTTTCTTT.

The rearrangement joins TRBV29-1 to TRBJ1-5; D is ambiguous. This CDR3 region has 13 residues. In germline, CDR1 is SQVTM, CDR2 ANQGSEA. Trimming removed 5 bases from V and 2 bases from J, with 10 bases in between. CDR3 sequence (DNA): TGCAGCGTTTCGGGAGGTGGCAATCAGCCCCAGCATTTT. It translates to CSVSGGGNQPQHF.

The chain carries TRBV29-1 and TRBJ2-7, with D perhaps TRBD1 (6 bases). V was shortened by 5 bases and J by 2 bases, with 13 bases between the two germline ends. Germline V CDR1 and CDR2: SQVTM, ANQGSEA. This CDR3 comprises 13 residues. This CDR3 reads CSVSRDKTYEQYF. The CDR3 coding sequence is TGCAGCGTTTCTCGGGACAAGACCTACGAGCAGTACTTC.

The chain uses TRBV4-3 and TRBJ2-2; weak D call: TRBD1 (5 bases). Germline CDR1 LGHNA, CDR2 YSLEER. With 0 bases removed from V and 5 bases from J, the gap between germline ends came to 10 bases. The CDR3 extends over 15 amino acids. The CDR3 DNA reads as TGCGCCAGCAGCCAAGACTGGGGCGGTACCGGGGAGCTGTTTTTT. Translating gives CASSQDWGGTGELFF.